This entry lists 27 T cell receptor beta chains sequenced from one sample in a study of OX40 agonist ivuxolimab in advanced cancers. Produced via immunoSEQ multiplex PCR; TCRdb's table is partial and in-frame only. The sample includes roughly 50,000 clones, roughly 84% seen only once; the top ten take about 1%. The sample was CD4+ or CD8+ T cells sorted from blood, taken in a trial of the OX40 agonist ivuxolimab. The receptors were sampled from an adult with an advanced solid tumor such as melanoma, head and neck, liver or kidney cancer.

This chain uses TRBV4-1 with TRBJ1-1; D perhaps matches TRBD1 (6 bases). The CDR3 spans 14 residues. The germline V gene encodes CDR1 MGHRA and CDR2 YSYEKL. V was trimmed by 2 bases and J by 5 bases, leaving 12 bases between them. CDR3 nucleotides: TGCGCCAGCAGCCAATACCAAAGGGGGACTGAAGCTTTCTTT. Protein product: CASSQYQRGTEAFF.

On this clone itself: Germline is not matched at one junction end, which may reflect a read error. The chain carries TRBV2 and TRBJ1-3, with D maybe TRBD1 (6 bases). Looked up from germline, CDR1 is SNHLY and CDR2 is FYNNEI. This CDR3 spans 12 amino acids. The CDR3 is CAGRGSGNTIYF. CDR3 in DNA: TGTGCCGGCAGGGGCTCTGGAAACACCATATATTTT. Using reference TRBV2 and TRBJ1-3 for the parts outside the CDR3, the full variable domain is EPEVTQTPSHQVTQMGQEVILRCVPISNHLYFYWYRQILGQKVEFLVSFYNNEISEKSEIFDDQFSVERPDGSNFTLKIRSTKLEDSAMYFCAGRGSGNTIYFGEGSWLTVV.

The rearrangement uses TRBV19 and TRBJ1-5; D uncertain. Trimming took 3 bases from V and 0 from J, leaving 9 bases between them. Germline lookup yields CDR1 LNHDA and CDR2 SQIVND (reference sequence). The length of the CDR3 is 15 residues. The CDR3 sequence: CASSMWADSNQPQHF. The CDR3 DNA sequence: TGTGCCAGTAGTATGTGGGCAGATAGCAATCAGCCCCAGCATTTT.

The genes are TRBV29-1 and TRBJ1-1; the D is unclear. Germline CDR1 reads SQVTM; CDR2 reads ANQGSEA. Between the trimmed V and J ends, which lost 7 bases and 1 base, there was a span of 4 bases. This CDR3 contains 10 residues. CDR3 amino acids: CSAGNTEAFF. The CDR3 region has the DNA TGCAGCGCGGGGAACACTGAAGCTTTCTTT. Full variable domain (remainder filled in from reference TRBV29-1 and TRBJ1-1): SAVISQKPSRDICQRGTSLTIQCQVDSQVTMMFWYRQQPGQSLTLIATANQGSEATYESGFVIDKFPISRPNLTFSTLTVSNMSPEDSSIYLCSAGNTEAFFGQGTRLTVV.

This clone was picked up a small number of times. The chain is built from TRBV27 and TRBJ2-3, with D possibly TRBD2 on 5 matching bases. The CDR3 length is 15 residues. From germline, CDR1 is MNHEY and CDR2 SMNVEV (reference sequence). V was cut by 2 bases and J by 0 bases, with 9 bases left in between. CDR3 in DNA: TGTGCCAGCAGTTTAAGACGGACTAGCACAGATACGCAGTATTTT. Translated, it gives CASSLRRTSTDTQYF.

The chain carries TRBV19 and TRBJ2-3; TRBD1 matches 9 bases. CDR3 length: 14 amino acids. CDR1 LNHDA and CDR2 SQIVND come from the germline V gene (reference sequence). Unmatched junction bases numbered 3, after V lost 6 bases and J lost 2 bases. The CDR3: CASRDRGYTDTQYF. CDR3 sequence (DNA): TGTGCCAGTAGGGACAGGGGCTACACAGATACGCAGTATTTT.

The chain recombines TRBV11-3 with TRBJ1-1; D not resolved. The CDR3 contains 14 residues. V was clipped by 3 bases and J by 0 bases, with 8 bases between them. Germline V lookup: CDR1 SGHNT, CDR2 YENEEA. Written as DNA, the CDR3 is TGTGCCAGCAGCTTGCGGGGTTTGAACACTGAAGCTTTCTTT. As protein: CASSLRGLNTEAFF.

CDR3 sequence reads: CASSSRDRGYGGYTF. As DNA, the CDR3 is TGTGCCAGCAGTTCCAGGGACAGGGGCTATGGTGGCTACACCTTC. The chain uses TRBV6-5 and TRBJ1-2; 10 nucleotides agree with TRBD1. V lost 4 bases to trimming and J lost 7 bases; unmatched junction nucleotides: 9. CDR1 MNHEY and CDR2 SVGAGI come from the germline V gene. The CDR3 consists of 15 residues.

V usage is TRBV5-1 and J usage is TRBJ2-5; 9 bases align to TRBD1. CDR1 and CDR2 from the germline V gene are SGHRS and YFSETQ. J gave up 1 base and V 4 bases, and 5 bases lay outside the gene matches. There are 15 residues in the CDR3. CDR3 in DNA: TGCGCCAGCAGCGGGGGGACAGGGTCCCAAGAGACCCAGTACTTC. Encoded protein: CASSGGTGSQETQYF.

Written as DNA, the CDR3 is TGTGCCAGCAGTACCGGGACAGGGAATCAGCCCCAGCATTTT. It translates to CASSTGTGNQPQHF. The chain carries TRBV7-9 and TRBJ1-5; 9 bases align to TRBD1. This CDR3 spans 14 amino acids. CDR1 is SEHNR and CDR2 is FQNEAQ in the germline V gene (reference sequence). V lost 6 bases to trimming and J lost 4 bases; unmatched junction nucleotides: 4.

This chain connects TRBV6-5 to TRBJ1-5; D is ambiguous. With 5 bases removed from V and 6 bases from J, the gap between germline ends came to 14 bases. The CDR3 loop spans 14 amino acids. CDR1 and CDR2 (germline): MNHEY, SVGAGI. The CDR3 here is CASSPPGSGQPQHF. The CDR3 region has the DNA TGTGCCAGCAGTCCGCCTGGGTCGGGTCAGCCCCAGCATTTT.

The chain recombines TRBV5-6 with TRBJ2-6; TRBD2 aligns across 9 bases. CDR1 is SGHDT and CDR2 is YYEEEE in the germline V gene. The CDR3 covers 18 residues. The V gene end was trimmed by 6 bases and the J gene end by 0 bases; junction bases not matched to a gene: 10. The CDR3 nucleotides are TGTGCCAGCAACCCCAAGCTAGCGGGGCTCTCTGGGGCCAACGTCCTGACTTTC. It yields the protein CASNPKLAGLSGANVLTF.

This clone turned up a few times. The CDR3 coding sequence is TGTGCCAGCAGCATAGGACAGGTCCGCAATCAGCCCCAGCATTTT. Its translation: CASSIGQVRNQPQHF. The chain carries TRBV7-8 and TRBJ1-5; 7 nucleotides line up with TRBD1. The length of the CDR3 is 15 residues. J lost 2 bases, V lost 5 bases, and 6 bases had no gene match. Germline lookup yields CDR1 SGHVS and CDR2 FQNEAQ. Variable domain in full (rest from reference TRBV7-8 and TRBJ1-5): GAGVSQSPRYKVAKRGQDVALRCDPISGHVSLFWYQQALGQGPEFLTYFQNEAQLDKSGLPSDRFFAERPEGSVSTLKIQRTQQEDSAVYLCASSIGQVRNQPQHFGDGTRLSIL.

This rearrangement joins TRBV19 to TRBJ1-4, with 9 bases fitting TRBD1. From germline, CDR1 is LNHDA and CDR2 SQIVND (reference sequence). The CDR3 has 17 residues. Trimming removed 5 bases from V and 5 bases from J; junction bases left unmatched: 12. The CDR3 nucleotides read TGTGCCAGTAGTCCGGATACAGGGGGCGCTTACAATGAAAAACTGTTTTTT. Encoded protein: CASSPDTGGAYNEKLFF.

This chain connects TRBV7-9 to TRBJ1-5; TRBD1 is a possible D gene (5 bases). Trimming took off 5 bases at V and 6 bases at J, with 14 bases between the two ends. Germline V gives CDR1 SEHNR, CDR2 FQNEAQ (reference sequence). This CDR3 comprises 14 residues. The DNA of the CDR3 is TGTGCCAGCAGCCCAAGCGGGGGGGGTCAGCCCCAGCATTTT. Its translation is CASSPSGGGQPQHF.

This clone occurred once. This rearrangement joins TRBV5-8 to TRBJ1-2, with 8 bases fitting TRBD1. Germline lookup yields CDR1 SGHTS and CDR2 YDEGEE. This CDR3 contains 17 residues. V lost 4 bases to trimming and J lost 0 bases; unmatched junction nucleotides: 11. The CDR3 nucleotides are TGTGCCAGCAGCCTTGGACAGGGCGCACCGTCTAACTATGGCTACACCTTC. Protein sequence: CASSLGQGAPSNYGYTF.

V usage is TRBV5-1 and J usage is TRBJ2-7; 7 bases align to TRBD1. J lost 2 bases, V lost 0 bases, and 5 bases had no gene match. CDR1 is SGHRS and CDR2 is YFSETQ in the germline V gene. The CDR3 has 15 amino acids. In nucleotides, the CDR3 is TGCGCCAGCAGCTTGGTCACCGGGACAGCCTACGAGCAGTACTTC. It yields the protein CASSLVTGTAYEQYF.

V usage is TRBV2 and J usage is TRBJ1-4; D gene ambiguous. The CDR3 totals 15 residues. CDR1 SNHLY and CDR2 FYNNEI come from the germline V gene. V lost 0 bases and J lost 2, with 7 bases in between. The DNA for the CDR3 is TGTGCCAGCAGTGAAGCGTTGCAGACTAATGAAAAACTGTTTTTT. Its protein product is CASSEALQTNEKLFF.

V and J are TRBV5-4 and TRBJ1-4, with 10 nucleotides matching TRBD1. The ends lost 2 bases at V and 5 bases at J; junction bases unmatched: 6. The CDR3 has 16 amino acids. Per the germline V gene, CDR1 is SGHNT and CDR2 is YYREEE (reference sequence). CDR3 DNA: TGTGCCAGCAGCTTCGCCCCGGGACAGGGGAATGAAAAACTGTTTTTT. Residues: CASSFAPGQGNEKLFF.

The chain carries TRBV19 and TRBJ2-2; the D gene is possibly TRBD2 (5 bases). The CDR3 runs 16 residues. Trimming shortened V by 7 bases and J by 5 bases, and 20 bases separated the two germline ends. Germline CDR1 reads LNHDA; CDR2 reads SQIVND (reference sequence). The CDR3 sequence: CASNNAGRDGTGELFF. As DNA, the CDR3 is TGTGCCAGTAATAATGCTGGCCGGGATGGGACCGGGGAGCTGTTTTTT.

The chain carries TRBV11-2 and TRBJ2-7; D is undetermined. Per germline, CDR1 SGHAT and CDR2 FQNNGV. The CDR3 totals 13 residues. The V end lost 5 bases, the J end lost 3 bases, and 11 bases lay between the germline ends. The CDR3, as DNA: TGTGCCAGCAGCCCCGTGGTGGGCTACGAGCAGTACTTC. As protein: CASSPVVGYEQYF.

The CDR3 DNA reads as TGTGCCAGCAGCCTCATACAGGGGGGGTATTGCACCTTC. Amino acid sequence: CASSLIQGGYCTF. The chain couples TRBV2 to TRBJ1-2; TRBD1 aligns across 8 bases. This CDR3 has 13 residues. Germline trimming cut 6 bases from V and 13 bases from J; bases unmatched to any gene: 13. Looked up from germline, CDR1 is SNHLY and CDR2 is FYNNEI.

This clone was recorded a few times. In DNA, the CDR3 is TGTGCCAGCTCACCATCAGCAGGGTCCTACGAGCAGTACTTC. Its translation: CASSPSAGSYEQYF. The chain uses TRBV18 and TRBJ2-7; possibly TRBD1 for D (5 bases). Germline V gene data show CDR1 as KGHSH and CDR2 as LQKENI. V gave up 2 bases and J gave up 1 base, with 9 bases separating them. This CDR3 contains 14 residues.

This chain uses TRBV5-1 with TRBJ1-1; possibly TRBD1 for D (5 bases). Germline V gives CDR1 SGHRS, CDR2 YFSETQ. The CDR3 runs to 14 residues. The germline V and J ends were trimmed by 5 bases and 7 bases, with 18 bases remaining between them. CDR3 region: CASSLTPGTHEAFF. CDR3 sequence (DNA): TGCGCCAGCAGTCTAACTCCCGGGACCCATGAAGCTTTCTTT.

The rearrangement uses TRBV7-9 and TRBJ1-6, with a possible D match to TRBD1 (5 bases). Trimming pared 5 bases from V and 2 bases from J, leaving 13 bases between. The germline CDR1 and CDR2 sequences are SEHNR and FQNEAQ (reference sequence). CDR3 length: 16 residues. This chain's CDR3 is CASSPLGGTYNSPLHF. The CDR3 nucleotides read TGTGCCAGCAGCCCCCTGGGGGGAACCTATAATTCACCCCTCCACTTT. The full variable domain, completed using reference TRBV7-9 and TRBJ1-6, is DTGVSQNPRHKITKRGQNVTFRCDPISEHNRLYWYRQTLGQGPEFLTYFQNEAQLEKSRLLSDRFSAERPKGSFSTLEIQRTEQGDSAMYLCASSPLGGTYNSPLHFGNGTRLTVT.

The chain recombines TRBV9 with TRBJ2-7; D possibly corresponds to TRBD2 (6 bases). CDR3 length equals 16 residues. With 2 bases removed from V and 5 bases from J, the gap between germline ends came to 20 bases. The V gene's germline CDR1 is SGDLS and CDR2 YYNGEE. The DNA for the CDR3 is TGTGCCAGCAGCGTCAAGCTGGGCGGGGATTGGGACGAGCAGTACTTC. Translation: CASSVKLGGDWDEQYF.

The chain combines TRBV19 with TRBJ2-7, with a weak D call TRBD1 (6 bases). Germline assignment: CDR1 LNHDA and CDR2 SQIVND (reference sequence). The CDR3 loop spans 14 amino acids. The V end lost 5 bases, the J end lost 6 bases, and 17 bases lay between the germline ends. CDR3 bases: TGTGCCAGTAGTCCAAACAGGGAAACGGGCGAGCAGTACTTC. It codes for CASSPNRETGEQYF.